The TCR beta chain described here comes from a study of blood T cell repertoires in COVID-19. Method: immunoSEQ multiplex PCR; TCRdb's copy keeps in-frame clones and lacks some. This sample carries about 410,000 clones, about 89% of them seen once, and the ten largest clones take approximately 1.5%. Trimming left V 3 bases short and J 2 bases short, with 13 bases between. This CDR3 spans 15 amino acids. Germline V CDR1 and CDR2: SNHLY, FYNNEI. V gene TRBV2 combines with J gene TRBJ1-1; D unclear. Material: peripheral blood. This clonotype was obtained from a middle-aged woman with COVID-19, enrolled during active disease. The DNA of the CDR3 is TGTGCCAGCAGTGACGGACTGTTTTTTAACACTGAAGCTTTCTTT. Its protein is CASSDGLFFNTEAFF. The entire variable domain, with the rest obtained from reference TRBV2 and TRBJ1-1, is as follows: EPEVTQTPSHQVTQMGQEVILRCVPISNHLYFYWYRQILGQKVEFLVSFYNNEISEKSEIFDDQFSVERPDGSNFTLKIRSTKLEDSAMYFCASSDGLFFNTEAFFGQGTRLTVV.